Below, one TCR beta chain is given with its context. The CDR3 contains 13 residues. Trimming removed 4 bases from V and 8 bases from J; junction bases left unmatched: 5. The germline V gene encodes CDR1 SNHLY and CDR2 FYNNEI. Method: immunoSEQ multiplex PCR; TCRdb's copy keeps in-frame clones and lacks some. The sample includes around 20,000 clones, around four fifths seen only once; the top ten take 2% to 3%. This entry comes from a study of Tregs in tolerant kidney transplant recipients. Unstimulated regulatory T cells (CD4+CD25+CD127-), CD4+CD25- non-regulatory cells, CD4 and CD8 cells were FACS-sorted from thawed PBMCs. An overnight rest at 37°C with approximately 210 IU/ml IL-2 preceded regulatory T cell sorting from thawed PBMCs.

The V call is TRBV2, the J call TRBJ1-2; 9 bases are shared with TRBD1. Sequenced sample: Tregs from blood. This TCR was sampled from a human donor in good health. The CDR3 DNA reads as TGTGCCAGCAGTGTTGAGACAGGGGGAGGCTACACCTTC. The encoded protein is CASSVETGGGYTF.